The T cell receptor (beta chain) described here comes from a study of cytomegalovirus exposure and HLA in healthy donors. Profiled with immunoSEQ multiplex PCR; TCRdb holds only in-frame clones, not every one. The table records 120,000 or so clones, roughly 89% of them present only once. Germline CDR1 reads MNHEY; CDR2 reads SVGAGI. Trimming removed 5 bases from V and 7 bases from J; junction bases left unmatched: 11. The CDR3 runs 15 residues. Source material: PBMCs. V usage is TRBV6-5 and J usage is TRBJ1-1, with TRBD1 identical over 9 bases. This receptor was taken from a woman aged 18-35 years in good health and CMV-seronegative. CDR3 sequence: CASSRQGVSILEAFF. The DNA of the CDR3 is TGTGCCAGCAGTCGACAGGGGGTCAGTATACTTGAAGCTTTCTTT.